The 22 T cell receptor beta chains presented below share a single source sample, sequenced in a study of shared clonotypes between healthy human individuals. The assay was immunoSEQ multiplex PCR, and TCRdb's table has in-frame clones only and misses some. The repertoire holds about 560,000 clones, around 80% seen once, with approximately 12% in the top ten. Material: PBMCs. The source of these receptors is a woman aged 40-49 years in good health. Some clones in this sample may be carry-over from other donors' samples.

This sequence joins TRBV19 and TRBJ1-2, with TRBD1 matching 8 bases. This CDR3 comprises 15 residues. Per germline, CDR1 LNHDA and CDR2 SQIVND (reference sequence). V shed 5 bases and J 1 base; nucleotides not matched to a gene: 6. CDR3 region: CASSPRTGNNYGYTF. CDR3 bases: TGTGCCAGTAGTCCCAGGACAGGGAATAACTATGGCTACACCTTC.

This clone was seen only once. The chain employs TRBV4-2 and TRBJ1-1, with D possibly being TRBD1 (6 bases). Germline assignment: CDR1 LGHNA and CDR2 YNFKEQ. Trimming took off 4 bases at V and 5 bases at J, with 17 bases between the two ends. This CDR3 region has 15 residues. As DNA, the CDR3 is TGTGCCAGCAGCCGCGCACAGGGTTGGGGTACTGAAGCTTTCTTT. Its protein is CASSRAQGWGTEAFF.

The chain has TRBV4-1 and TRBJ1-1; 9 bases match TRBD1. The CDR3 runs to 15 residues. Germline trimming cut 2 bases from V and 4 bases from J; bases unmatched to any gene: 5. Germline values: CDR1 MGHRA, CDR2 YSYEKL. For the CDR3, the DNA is TGCGCCAGCAGCCAATCCCCGGACAGGGGCACTGAAGCTTTCTTT. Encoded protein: CASSQSPDRGTEAFF.

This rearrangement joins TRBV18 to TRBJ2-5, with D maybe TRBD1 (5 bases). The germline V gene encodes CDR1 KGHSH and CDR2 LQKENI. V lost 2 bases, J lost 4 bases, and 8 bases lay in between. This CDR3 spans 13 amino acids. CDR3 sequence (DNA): TGTGCCAGCTCACCAGGGGCTTCAGAGACCCAGTACTTC. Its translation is CASSPGASETQYF.

CDR3 region: CASSPGQAFSGANVLTF. CDR3 nucleotides: TGTGCCAGCAGTCCCGGACAGGCTTTCTCTGGGGCCAACGTCCTGACTTTC. This chain joins TRBV28 and TRBJ2-6; 7 bases align to TRBD1. The CDR3 runs to 17 residues. Trimming took 5 bases from V and 0 from J; bases not matched to a gene: 7. CDR1 and CDR2 (germline): MDHEN, SYDVKM.

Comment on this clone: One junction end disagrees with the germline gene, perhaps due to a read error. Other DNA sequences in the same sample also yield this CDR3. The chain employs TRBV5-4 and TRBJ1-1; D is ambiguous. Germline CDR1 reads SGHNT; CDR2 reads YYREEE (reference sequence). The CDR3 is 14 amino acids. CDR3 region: CASRQDLMNTEAFF. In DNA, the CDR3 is TGTGCCAGCAGGCAGGATTTGATGAATACTGAAGCTTTCTTT. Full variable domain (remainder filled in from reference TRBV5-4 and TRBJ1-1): ETGVTQSPTHLIKTRGQQVTLRCSSQSGHNTVSWYQQALGQGPQFIFQYYREEENGRGNFPPRFSGLQFPNYSSELNVNALELDDSALYLCASRQDLMNTEAFFGQGTRLTVV.

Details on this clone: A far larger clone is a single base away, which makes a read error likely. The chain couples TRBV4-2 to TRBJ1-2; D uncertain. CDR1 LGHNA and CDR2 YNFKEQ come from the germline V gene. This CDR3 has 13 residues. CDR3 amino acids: CACSQEYQGGYTF. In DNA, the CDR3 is TGTGCCTGCAGCCAAGAATATCAAGGCGGCTACACCTTC.

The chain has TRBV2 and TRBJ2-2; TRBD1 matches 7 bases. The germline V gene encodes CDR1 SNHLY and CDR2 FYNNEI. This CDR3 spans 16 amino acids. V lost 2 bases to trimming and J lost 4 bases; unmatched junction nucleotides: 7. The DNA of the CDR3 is TGTGCCAGCAGTGAACCCACAGGGGAAGTCACCGGGGAGCTGTTTTTT. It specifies CASSEPTGEVTGELFF.

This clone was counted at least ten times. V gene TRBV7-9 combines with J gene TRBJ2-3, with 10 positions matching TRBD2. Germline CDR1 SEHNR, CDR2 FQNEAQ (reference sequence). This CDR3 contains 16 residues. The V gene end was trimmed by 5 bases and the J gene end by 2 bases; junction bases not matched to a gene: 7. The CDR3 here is CASSPGLADFTDTQYF. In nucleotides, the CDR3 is TGTGCCAGCAGCCCCGGACTAGCGGATTTCACAGATACGCAGTATTTT.

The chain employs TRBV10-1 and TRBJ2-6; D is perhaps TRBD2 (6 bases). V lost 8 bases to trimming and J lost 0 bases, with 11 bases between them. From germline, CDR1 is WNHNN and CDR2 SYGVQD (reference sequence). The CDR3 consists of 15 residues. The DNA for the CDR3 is TGCGCCAGCGGGACTCACTACTCTGGGGCCAACGTCCTGACTTTC. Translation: CASGTHYSGANVLTF.

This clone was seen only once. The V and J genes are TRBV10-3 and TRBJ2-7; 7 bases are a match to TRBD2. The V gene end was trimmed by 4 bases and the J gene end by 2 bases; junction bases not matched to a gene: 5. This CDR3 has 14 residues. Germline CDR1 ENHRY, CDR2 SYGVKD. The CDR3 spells CAISVSSGAYEQYF. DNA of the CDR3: TGTGCCATCAGTGTTTCTAGCGGAGCCTACGAGCAGTACTTC.

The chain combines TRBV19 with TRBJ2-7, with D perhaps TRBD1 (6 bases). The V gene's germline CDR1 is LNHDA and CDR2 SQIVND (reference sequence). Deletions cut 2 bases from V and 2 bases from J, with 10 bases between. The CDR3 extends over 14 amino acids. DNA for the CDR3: TGTGCCAGTAGTATAACACAGGGAACCTACGAGCAGTACTTC. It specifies CASSITQGTYEQYF.

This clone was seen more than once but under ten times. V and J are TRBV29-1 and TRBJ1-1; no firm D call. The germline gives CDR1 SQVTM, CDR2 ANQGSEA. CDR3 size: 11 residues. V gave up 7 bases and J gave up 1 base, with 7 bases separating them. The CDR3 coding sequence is TGCAGCGGAACGAGGAACACTGAAGCTTTCTTT. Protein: CSGTRNTEAFF.

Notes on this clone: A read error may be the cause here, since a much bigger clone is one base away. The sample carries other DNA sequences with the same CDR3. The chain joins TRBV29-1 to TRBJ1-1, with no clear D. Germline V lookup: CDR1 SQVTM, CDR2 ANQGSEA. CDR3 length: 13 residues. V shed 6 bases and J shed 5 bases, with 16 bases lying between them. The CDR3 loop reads CSVTVGSDTEAFF. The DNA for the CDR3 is TGCAGCGTCACAGTAGGGTCAGATACTGAAGCTTTCTTT.

The CDR3 here is CSGTAVAANTF. The CDR3 DNA sequence: TGCAGTGGGACAGCGGTTGCCGCTAACACCTTC. V and J are TRBV20-1 and TRBJ1-2, with D perhaps TRBD1 (6 bases). In germline, CDR1 is DFQATT, CDR2 SNEGSKA (reference sequence). Trimming took off 7 bases at V and 12 bases at J, with 18 bases between the two ends. CDR3 length: 11 residues.

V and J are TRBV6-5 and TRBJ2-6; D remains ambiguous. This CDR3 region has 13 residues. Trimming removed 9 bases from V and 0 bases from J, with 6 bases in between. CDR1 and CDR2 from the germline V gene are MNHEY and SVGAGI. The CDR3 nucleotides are TGTGCCAGTCAGAGCTCTGGGGCCAACGTCCTGACTTTC. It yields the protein CASQSSGANVLTF.

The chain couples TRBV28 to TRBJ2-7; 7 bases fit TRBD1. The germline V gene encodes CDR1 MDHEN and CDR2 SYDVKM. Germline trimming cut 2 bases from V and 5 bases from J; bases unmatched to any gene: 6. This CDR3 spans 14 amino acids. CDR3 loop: CASSLPGQLDEQYF. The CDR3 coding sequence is TGTGCCAGCAGTTTACCGGGACAGTTGGACGAGCAGTACTTC. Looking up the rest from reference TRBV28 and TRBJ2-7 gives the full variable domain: DVKVTQSSRYLVKRTGEKVFLECVQDMDHENMFWYRQDPGLGLRLIYFSYDVKMKEKGDIPEGYSVSREKKERFSLILESASTNQTSMYLCASSLPGQLDEQYFGPGTRLTVT.

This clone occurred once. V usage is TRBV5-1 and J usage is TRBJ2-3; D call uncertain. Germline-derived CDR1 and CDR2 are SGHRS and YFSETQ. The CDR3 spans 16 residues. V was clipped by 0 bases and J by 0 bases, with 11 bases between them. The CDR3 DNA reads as TGCGCCAGCAGCTTGGATGTAAGAGCTAGCACAGATACGCAGTATTTT. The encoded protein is CASSLDVRASTDTQYF. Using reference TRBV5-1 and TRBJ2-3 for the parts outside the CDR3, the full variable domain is KAGVTQTPRYLIKTRGQQVTLSCSPISGHRSVSWYQQTPGQGLQFLFEYFSETQRNKGNFPGRFSGRQFSNSRSEMNVSTLELGDSALYLCASSLDVRASTDTQYFGPGTRLTVL.

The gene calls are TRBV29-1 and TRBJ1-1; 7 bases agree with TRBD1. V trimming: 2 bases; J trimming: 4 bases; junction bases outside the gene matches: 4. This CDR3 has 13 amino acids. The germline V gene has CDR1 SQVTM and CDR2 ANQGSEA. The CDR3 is CSVERQGGTEAFF. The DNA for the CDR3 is TGCAGCGTTGAAAGACAGGGAGGCACTGAAGCTTTCTTT.

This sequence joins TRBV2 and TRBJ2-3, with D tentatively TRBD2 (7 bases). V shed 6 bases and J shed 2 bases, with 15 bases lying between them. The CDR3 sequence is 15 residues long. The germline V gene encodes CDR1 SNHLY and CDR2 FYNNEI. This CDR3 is CASREGGRDTDTQYF. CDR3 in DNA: TGTGCCAGCAGGGAGGGGGGGAGAGACACAGATACGCAGTATTTT.

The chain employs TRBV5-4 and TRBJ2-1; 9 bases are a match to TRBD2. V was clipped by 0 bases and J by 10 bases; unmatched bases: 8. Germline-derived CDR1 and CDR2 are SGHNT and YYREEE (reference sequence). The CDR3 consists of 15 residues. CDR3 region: CASSLGTSVLSEQFF. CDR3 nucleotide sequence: TGTGCCAGCAGCTTGGGGACTAGCGTTCTAAGCGAGCAGTTCTTC.

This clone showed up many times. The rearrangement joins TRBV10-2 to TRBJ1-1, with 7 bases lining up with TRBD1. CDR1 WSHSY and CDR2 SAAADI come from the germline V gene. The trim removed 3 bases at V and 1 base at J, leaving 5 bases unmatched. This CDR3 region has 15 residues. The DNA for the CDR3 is TGCGCCAGCAGTGATCCTAGACAGGGGAACACTGAAGCTTTCTTT. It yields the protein CASSDPRQGNTEAFF.